These 9 T cell receptor beta chains share one sample of origin, sequenced in a study of T cell responses to AZD1222 COVID-19 vaccine (dated by TCRdb to the early 2020s). In light of the paper, this sample's time point label describes: baseline before first vaccination. The library was prepared using the immunoSEQ multiplex PCR assay. The table was pulled from immuneACCESS by TCRdb, which kept in-frame rearrangements only. Such tables lose some clones; where checked, under half of the loss comes from unresolved V genes, and the rest has no known cause. The sample contains about 130,000 clones, approximately 90% of them found a single time. The ten largest clones capture 20% to 25% of the sample. Sequencing used peripheral blood, obtained on day 0 of AZD1222 vaccination. The origin of the receptors is an adult in good health.

The rearrangement joins TRBV14 to TRBJ1-6; no reliable D call. Germline CDR1 and CDR2: SGHDN and FVKESK. This CDR3 is built from 13 residues. V lost 6 bases and J lost 6, with 9 bases in between. The CDR3 DNA follows: TGTGCCAGCAGAGTCGGGTCTAATTCACCCCTCCACTTT. It specifies CASRVGSNSPLHF.

V is TRBV7-8 and J is TRBJ2-7; tentative D call: TRBD1 (5 bases). CDR3 size: 14 residues. V was pared by 3 bases and J by 4 bases, with 13 bases between. Germline CDR1 is SGHVS and CDR2 is FQNEAQ. The CDR3 is CASSLPPGQYEQYF. The CDR3 bases are TGTGCCAGCAGCTTGCCGCCAGGGCAATACGAGCAGTACTTC. Full variable domain (rest looked up from reference TRBV7-8 and TRBJ2-7): GAGVSQSPRYKVAKRGQDVALRCDPISGHVSLFWYQQALGQGPEFLTYFQNEAQLDKSGLPSDRFFAERPEGSVSTLKIQRTQQEDSAVYLCASSLPPGQYEQYFGPGTRLTVT.

This chain connects TRBV7-3 to TRBJ1-2, with D possibly being TRBD1 (6 bases). This CDR3 is built from 14 residues. Deletions cut 1 base from V and 4 bases from J, with 10 bases between. Germline V lookup: CDR1 SGHTA, CDR2 FQGTGA. CDR3 in amino acids: CASSLNPQGYGYTF. The CDR3 DNA is TGTGCCAGCAGCTTAAACCCACAGGGCTATGGCTACACCTTC.

The rearrangement uses TRBV10-1 and TRBJ2-2; D is perhaps TRBD1 (7 bases). The CDR3 contains 15 residues. Germline assignment: CDR1 WNHNN and CDR2 SYGVQD (reference sequence). Trimming took off 10 bases at V and 2 bases at J, with 17 bases between the two ends. The chain's CDR3 is CATQKEGANTGELFF. The CDR3 DNA reads TGCGCCACACAGAAGGAGGGGGCAAACACCGGGGAGCTGTTTTTT.

J is TRBJ1-1 and V is TRBV9; D ambiguous. This CDR3 is 13 amino acids long. Per the germline V gene, CDR1 is SGDLS and CDR2 is YYNGEE. Trimming removed 0 bases at V and 5 bases at J, with 8 bases between. CDR3 DNA: TGTGCCAGCAGCGTAGTGGCGGAGACTGAAGCTTTCTTT. Protein product: CASSVVAETEAFF.

This chain uses TRBV19 with TRBJ2-2; TRBD1 matches 8 bases. Germline assignment: CDR1 LNHDA and CDR2 SQIVND (reference sequence). V lost 3 bases to trimming and J lost 6 bases; unmatched junction nucleotides: 3. The CDR3 spans 14 residues. Here the CDR3 reads CASSINRGAGELFF. The CDR3 DNA is TGTGCCAGTAGTATCAACAGGGGGGCCGGGGAGCTGTTTTTT.

This rearrangement joins TRBV5-6 to TRBJ1-2, with D possibly TRBD1 on 5 matching bases. Trimming pared 1 base from V and 3 bases from J, leaving 13 bases between. The CDR3 extends over 15 amino acids. From germline, CDR1 is SGHDT and CDR2 YYEEEE. This CDR3 reads CASSLILGQDYGYTF. The CDR3 nucleotides are TGTGCCAGCAGCTTGATTTTGGGGCAGGACTATGGCTACACCTTC.

This clone was seen a single time. The chain carries TRBV7-8 and TRBJ1-3; tentative D call: TRBD1 (6 bases). The CDR3 is 14 amino acids. Germline lookup yields CDR1 SGHVS and CDR2 FQNEAQ. V lost 3 bases to trimming and J lost 3 bases, with 9 bases between them. CDR3 DNA sequence: TGTGCCAGCAGCTTCAGGGGTGTTGGAAACACCATATATTTT. Translating it yields CASSFRGVGNTIYF.

The rearrangement uses TRBV5-4 and TRBJ1-6; D is perhaps TRBD1 (5 bases). This CDR3 is 15 amino acids long. Germline values: CDR1 SGHNT, CDR2 YYREEE (reference sequence). The V end lost 0 bases, the J end lost 5 bases, and 9 bases lay between the germline ends. CDR3 in amino acids: CASSLDLTDNSPLHF. The CDR3 coding sequence is TGTGCCAGCAGCTTGGATTTGACAGATAATTCACCCCTCCACTTT.